The 10 T cell receptor beta chains given below trace back to one sample, sequenced in a study of T cell responses to AZD1222 COVID-19 vaccine (dated by TCRdb to the early 2020s). The library was built by means of the immunoSEQ multiplex PCR assay. TCRdb stores this immuneACCESS table with in-frame sequences only. Part of the clones is absent; in the studies checked, under half of the shortfall reflects unresolved V genes, and no reason is known for the rest. Here the sample has some 120,000 clones; roughly 85% occur a single time. The ten largest clones represent approximately 1.5% of the sample. The intended sense of this specimen's time point label: baseline before first vaccination. Specimen: peripheral blood, collected on day 0 of AZD1222 vaccination. These receptors came from an adult in good health.

The count of this clone is one. CDR3 bases: TGTGCCAGCAGTTTGAGGGGAGGACTAGCGGAAGAGACCCAGTACTTC. Translating it yields CASSLRGGLAEETQYF. The V gene is TRBV28, the J gene TRBJ2-5; 10 positions agree with TRBD2. Germline-derived CDR1 and CDR2 are MDHEN and SYDVKM. The CDR3 loop spans 16 amino acids. V shed 3 bases and J 3 bases; nucleotides not matched to a gene: 7. Full variable domain (missing parts from reference TRBV28 and TRBJ2-5): DVKVTQSSRYLVKRTGEKVFLECVQDMDHENMFWYRQDPGLGLRLIYFSYDVKMKEKGDIPEGYSVSREKKERFSLILESASTNQTSMYLCASSLRGGLAEETQYFGPGTRLLVL.

The rearrangement joins TRBV5-8 to TRBJ1-2, with 7 positions matching TRBD1. The length of the CDR3 is 15 residues. V was pared by 4 bases and J by 4 bases, with 10 bases of the junction left unmatched. The germline CDR1 and CDR2 sequences are SGHTS and YDEGEE. CDR3 sequence reads: CASSLETGIRYGYTF. In nucleotides, the CDR3 is TGTGCCAGCAGCCTAGAGACAGGGATTCGCTATGGCTACACCTTC.

This clone was counted only a few times. This chain joins TRBV6-1 and TRBJ2-1; TRBD2 matches at 7 bases. The CDR3 sequence is 15 residues long. CDR1 MNHNS and CDR2 SASEGT come from the germline V gene. V shed 3 bases and J 2 bases; nucleotides not matched to a gene: 4. CDR3 sequence: CASSDPGRPYNEQFF. The CDR3 nucleotides read TGTGCCAGCAGTGACCCCGGGAGGCCCTACAATGAGCAGTTCTTC.

This clone was detected once. V gene TRBV5-6 combines with J gene TRBJ2-3; D not certain. Germline-derived CDR1 and CDR2 are SGHDT and YYEEEE. V was cut by 3 bases and J by 0 bases, with 8 bases left in between. The CDR3 is made up of 14 amino acids. CDR3 sequence (DNA): TGTGCCAGCAGCTCCGGGTTTAGCACAGATACGCAGTATTTT. Amino acids: CASSSGFSTDTQYF.

This chain links TRBV7-2 with TRBJ1-2, with unresolved D. The CDR3 is made up of 15 amino acids. V was pared by 1 base and J by 14 bases, with 23 bases between. Germline V gene sequence: CDR1 SGHTA, CDR2 FQGNSA. The CDR3 loop is CASSLDSLLGRKGTF. In nucleotides, the CDR3 is TGTGCCAGCAGCTTAGATTCTTTGCTTGGCAGAAAGGGAACCTTC.

The genes are TRBV11-3 and TRBJ1-2; D ambiguous. Trimming cost V 5 bases and J 2 bases, with 9 bases left between them. This CDR3 has 13 amino acids. Germline CDR1 reads SGHNT; CDR2 reads YENEEA. As DNA, the CDR3 is TGTGCCAGCAGCCAGAGAGTAAACTATGGCTACACCTTC. It is translated as CASSQRVNYGYTF.

The V call is TRBV11-3, the J call TRBJ2-4, with TRBD2 as a possible D gene (6 bases). The germline CDR1 and CDR2 sequences are SGHNT and YENEEA. The length of the CDR3 is 17 residues. With 5 bases removed from V and 5 bases from J, the gap between germline ends came to 22 bases. CDR3 amino acids: CASSQGPDFWEENIQYF. The CDR3 DNA reads TGTGCCAGCAGCCAAGGGCCTGATTTTTGGGAGGAAAACATTCAGTACTTC.

The DNA for the CDR3 is TGTGCCAGCAGCTTAGGGGACCAAGAGACCCAGTACTTC. As protein: CASSLGDQETQYF. The J gene is TRBJ2-5, the V gene TRBV13; D unresolved. Germline V gene data show CDR1 as PRHDT and CDR2 as FYEKMQ (reference sequence). This CDR3 has 13 residues. Between the trimmed V and J ends, which lost 0 bases and 0 bases, there was a span of 2 bases.

This chain uses TRBV7-2 with TRBJ2-3; 10 bases are shared with TRBD2. The CDR3 length is 17 residues. Per the germline V gene, CDR1 is SGHTA and CDR2 is FQGNSA. V shed 5 bases, J shed 2 bases, and the junction held 10 bases outside the gene matches. CDR3 sequence reads: CASSLPRLAGTTDTQYF. For the CDR3, the DNA is TGTGCCAGCAGCCTCCCCCGACTAGCGGGTACCACAGATACGCAGTATTTT.

The genes are TRBV15 and TRBJ2-3, with a weak D call TRBD2 (5 bases). This CDR3 comprises 14 residues. The germline V and J ends were trimmed by 1 base and 0 bases, with 5 bases remaining between them. CDR1 LNHNV and CDR2 YYDKDF come from the germline V gene (reference sequence). DNA of the CDR3: TGTGCCACCAGCAGAGGAGGGAGCACAGATACGCAGTATTTT. Its protein is CATSRGGSTDTQYF.